The sample holds many counts of the clone carrying this T cell receptor (beta chain). What it binds is unknown. The sample originates from a study of breast tumors, draining lymph nodes, adjacent tissues. Study-level results: Tumor repertoires ranked between lymph nodes and nontumor tissue in diversity, with V and J gene preferences.

This CDR3 is built from 12 residues. Per the germline V gene, CDR1 is LGHDT and CDR2 is YNNKEL (reference sequence). V dropped 3 bases and J dropped 8 bases, with 7 bases sitting between them. TCRdb reprocessed the multiplex PCR reads with MiXCR, giving one entry per CDR3 protein. The sample contains tens of thousands of distinct CDR3 sequences, 36% of which appear only once. The TCR originated in a female donor with breast cancer. Some clones in this sample may be carry-over from other donors' samples. The specimen sequenced was breast tumor tissue. This sequence joins TRBV3-1 and TRBJ2-2, with D uncertain. CDR3 nucleotide sequence: TGTGCCAGCAGCCACTGGGAAGGGGAGCTGTTTTTT. Amino acids: CASSHWEGELFF.